One sample yielded the 29 T cell receptor beta chains listed below, sequenced in a study of T cell repertoires in cytomegalovirus infection. No antigens are known for them. A single record per CDR3 protein comes from TCRdb applying MiXCR to the reads. The data show 300,000 to 400,000 distinct CDR3 sequences, just under 25% seen once. Source: cultured PBMCs, taken from culture after CMV antigen stimulation. These receptors all come from a human donor in good health (CMV status not recorded). Some clones in this sample may be carry-over from other donors' samples.

The chain uses TRBV6-8 and TRBJ2-3, with unresolved D. The CDR3 extends over 15 amino acids. CDR1 is MNHGY, CDR2 SAAAGT, per germline. Trimming took off 7 bases at V and 1 base at J, with 15 bases between the two ends. The CDR3: CASTSVLAGTDTQYF. The CDR3 nucleotides read TGTGCCAGCACCTCGGTACTGGCGGGCACAGATACGCAGTATTTT.

There are a few counts of this clonotype. The J gene is TRBJ2-1, the V gene TRBV20-1, with TRBD1 matching 7 bases. The CDR3 is 16 amino acids. V trimming: 3 bases; J trimming: 5 bases; junction bases outside the gene matches: 13. Germline loops: CDR1 DFQATT, CDR2 SNEGSKA (reference sequence). This CDR3 is CSASPAIGTENNEQFF. Here the CDR3 DNA reads TGCAGTGCTAGTCCAGCTATCGGGACAGAAAACAATGAGCAGTTCTTC.

This clonotype occurred many times. The chain links TRBV9 to TRBJ2-3, with D hard to call. The CDR3 has 15 amino acids. Trimming took off 0 bases at V and 4 bases at J, with 12 bases between the two ends. CDR1 is SGDLS, CDR2 YYNGEE, per germline. For the CDR3, the DNA is TGTGCCAGCAGCGTAGCAGCCGCGGCCCCAGATACGCAGTATTTT. Amino acids: CASSVAAAAPDTQYF.

This clonotype was detected a few times. The gene calls are TRBV6-2 or TRBV6-3 and TRBJ2-1; D uncertain. The germline gives CDR1 MNHEY, CDR2 SVGEGT. CDR3 length: 16 residues. Deletions cut 0 bases from V and 2 bases from J, with 11 bases between. The CDR3 spells CASSYSLGSPYNEQFF. In DNA form, the CDR3 reads TGTGCCAGCAGTTACTCGCTCGGGTCGCCCTACAATGAGCAGTTCTTC.

The sample holds a few counts of this clonotype. The rearrangement uses TRBV29-1 and TRBJ2-5; 7 positions match TRBD1. V was clipped by 7 bases and J by 2 bases; unmatched bases: 4. The CDR3 covers 12 residues. The germline gives CDR1 SQVTM, CDR2 ANQGSEA. CDR3 sequence: CSGGQSQETQYF. The CDR3 region has the DNA TGCAGCGGGGGACAGTCTCAAGAGACCCAGTACTTC.

In its sample, this clonotype was seen many times. This chain uses TRBV7-2 with TRBJ1-2; unclear D gene. V dropped 0 bases and J dropped 7 bases, with 6 bases sitting between them. The CDR3 contains 12 residues. CDR1 and CDR2 (germline): SGHTA, FQGNSA. The chain's CDR3 is CASSLARVGYTF. The CDR3 DNA follows: TGTGCCAGCAGCTTAGCGAGGGTTGGCTACACCTTC.

This sequence joins TRBV29-1 and TRBJ1-1; no firm D call. The CDR3 runs to 11 residues. Germline V gives CDR1 SQVTM, CDR2 ANQGSEA. V lost 4 bases to trimming and J lost 1 base, with 4 bases between them. This CDR3 reads CSVGENTEAFF. CDR3 in DNA: TGCAGCGTTGGGGAGAACACTGAAGCTTTCTTT.

The table lists this clonotype with a few counts. V gene TRBV5-4 combines with J gene TRBJ2-1, with D unclear. The CDR3 runs to 14 residues. Germline assignment: CDR1 SGHNT and CDR2 YYREEE (reference sequence). Trimming removed 0 bases from V and 2 bases from J, with 6 bases in between. The CDR3 loop reads CASSLGRTYNEQFF. The CDR3 bases are TGTGCCAGCAGCTTGGGGCGGACCTACAATGAGCAGTTCTTC.

The sample holds many counts of this clonotype. V gene TRBV7-2 combines with J gene TRBJ2-1; D may be TRBD2 (5 bases). The V gene's germline CDR1 is SGHTA and CDR2 FQGNSA. With 5 bases removed from V and 8 bases from J, the gap between germline ends came to 10 bases. The CDR3 runs to 12 residues. CDR3 DNA sequence: TGTGCCAGCAGCCCTAGCTGGGATGAGCAGTTCTTC. Protein: CASSPSWDEQFF.

This clonotype has only a few counts. The gene calls are TRBV11-2 and TRBJ2-7, with 11 bases fitting TRBD2. From germline, CDR1 is SGHAT and CDR2 FQNNGV. With 2 bases clipped from V and 4 bases from J, the junction kept 4 bases outside the gene matches. This CDR3 is 15 amino acids long. The CDR3 region is CASSLFGTSGYEQYF. The DNA for the CDR3 is TGTGCCAGCAGCTTATTCGGGACTAGCGGTTACGAGCAGTACTTC.

The rearrangement uses TRBV12-3 or TRBV12-4 and TRBJ2-1, with a possible D match to TRBD2 (6 bases). Trimming left V 5 bases short and J 5 bases short, with 13 bases between. The CDR3 totals 14 residues. CDR3 sequence (DNA): TGTGCCAGCAGTGTGGGACTGGAGAACAATGAGCAGTTCTTC. It translates to CASSVGLENNEQFF.

This clonotype was observed a handful of times. This sequence joins TRBV5-6 and TRBJ2-7; D unclear. The CDR3 loop spans 13 amino acids. Germline loops: CDR1 SGHDT, CDR2 YYEEEE. The V gene lost 4 bases and the J gene lost 0 bases, with 8 bases spanning the gap. CDR3 in DNA: TGTGCCAGCAGCCTATACAACTCCTACGAGCAGTACTTC. As protein: CASSLYNSYEQYF.

The chain joins TRBV19 to TRBJ2-3; perhaps TRBD2 as D (6 bases). The germline V and J ends were trimmed by 8 bases and 0 bases, with 12 bases remaining between them. Per germline, CDR1 LNHDA and CDR2 SQIVND (reference sequence). This CDR3 is 14 amino acids long. CDR3: CASGLGSSTDTQYF. Here the CDR3 DNA reads TGTGCCAGTGGCCTCGGGAGCAGCACAGATACGCAGTATTTT. Complete variable domain (other parts from reference TRBV19 and TRBJ2-3): DGGITQSPKYLFRKEGQNVTLSCEQNLNHDAMYWYRQDPGQGLRLIYYSQIVNDFQKGDIAEGYSVSREKKESFPLTVTSAQKNPTAFYLCASGLGSSTDTQYFGPGTRLTVL.

The genes are TRBV7-2 and TRBJ1-2; D ambiguous. This CDR3 is 13 amino acids long. The V gene lost 1 base and the J gene lost 8 bases, with 11 bases spanning the gap. CDR1 is SGHTA, CDR2 FQGNSA, per germline. CDR3 sequence (DNA): TGTGCCAGCAGCTTAGGACGGGAACGAGGCTACACCTTC. Protein product: CASSLGRERGYTF. The full variable domain, rest sourced from reference TRBV7-2 and TRBJ1-2, is GAGVSQSPSNKVTEKGKDVELRCDPISGHTALYWYRQSLGQGLEFLIYFQGNSAPDKSGLPSDRFSAERTGGSVSTLTIQRTQQEDSAVYLCASSLGRERGYTFGSGTRLTVV.

This sequence joins TRBV29-1 and TRBJ2-1; tentatively, D is TRBD2 (6 bases). CDR1 and CDR2 from the germline V gene are SQVTM and ANQGSEA. V lost 6 bases, J lost 1 base, and 16 bases lay in between. The CDR3 is 15 residues long. CDR3 sequence (DNA): TGCAGCGTCAACAAGGCGGGAAGGTCCTACAATGAGCAGTTCTTC. Protein sequence: CSVNKAGRSYNEQFF.

This clonotype was seen more than once but under ten times. This chain uses TRBV6-5 with TRBJ2-7; the match to TRBD2 covers 8 bases. After removal of 0 bases from V and 0 bases from J, the junction contained 4 bases not matched to a gene. The length of the CDR3 is 16 residues. Germline assignment: CDR1 MNHEY and CDR2 SVGAGI. The CDR3, as DNA: TGTGCCAGCAGTTACTCGGGCGGGAGGAGCTCCTACGAGCAGTACTTC. Translating it yields CASSYSGGRSSYEQYF.

This clonotype appeared many times. V is TRBV7-2 and J is TRBJ1-4, with TRBD1 matching 10 bases. The CDR3 runs to 15 residues. The trim removed 2 bases at V and 11 bases at J, leaving 8 bases unmatched. Looked up from germline, CDR1 is SGHTA and CDR2 is FQGNSA. CDR3 amino acids: CASSLNRDRGGKLFF. In DNA form, the CDR3 reads TGTGCCAGCAGCTTAAACCGGGACAGGGGCGGCAAACTGTTTTTT.

This clonotype was seen ten or more times. The rearrangement links TRBV7-9 to TRBJ1-3; 9 bases match TRBD1. V shed 4 bases and J 0 bases; nucleotides not matched to a gene: 7. This CDR3 comprises 17 residues. CDR1 and CDR2 from the germline V gene are SEHNR and FQNEAQ (reference sequence). CDR3 sequence: CASSSLQGAHSGNTIYF. Here the CDR3 DNA reads TGTGCCAGCAGCTCACTACAGGGGGCCCACTCTGGAAACACCATATATTTT.

CDR3 amino acids: CSAKDRGRGNSPLHF. CDR3 DNA sequence: TGCAGTGCTAAAGACAGGGGGCGCGGAAATTCACCCCTCCACTTT. The chain recombines TRBV20-1 with TRBJ1-6; 10 bases are a match to TRBD1. The V gene end was trimmed by 4 bases and the J gene end by 7 bases; junction bases not matched to a gene: 7. CDR3 size: 15 residues. Germline V gene data show CDR1 as DFQATT and CDR2 as SNEGSKA (reference sequence).

The V gene is TRBV29-1, the J gene TRBJ2-7; TRBD1 matches at 9 bases. V lost 6 bases and J lost 3; bases outside the gene matches: 6. The germline V gene encodes CDR1 SQVTM and CDR2 ANQGSEA. CDR3 length: 13 residues. The CDR3 nucleotides are TGCAGCGTATGGGACAGGGCAAACTACGAGCAGTACTTC. Amino acid sequence: CSVWDRANYEQYF.

V usage is TRBV4-3 and J usage is TRBJ1-4; D ambiguous. Germline-derived CDR1 and CDR2 are LGHNA and YSLEER. With 0 bases removed from V and 4 bases from J, the gap between germline ends came to 12 bases. CDR3 length: 16 amino acids. The CDR3 region is CASSQDSGRYNEKLFF. In nucleotides, the CDR3 is TGCGCCAGCAGCCAAGATTCTGGGCGCTATAATGAAAAACTGTTTTTT.

This clonotype was recorded a few times. The V call is TRBV20-1, the J call TRBJ2-3; D is uncertain. Germline loops: CDR1 DFQATT, CDR2 SNEGSKA (reference sequence). The CDR3 length is 15 residues. Trimming pared 5 bases from V and 1 base from J, leaving 16 bases between. The chain's CDR3 is CSAPGPPAGTDTQYF. DNA of the CDR3: TGCAGTGCTCCGGGCCCCCCCGCTGGCACAGATACGCAGTATTTT.

The genes are TRBV2 and TRBJ1-4, with D perhaps matching TRBD1 (6 bases). Trimming removed 8 bases at V and 7 bases at J, with 17 bases between. Germline V gives CDR1 SNHLY, CDR2 FYNNEI. There are 14 residues in the CDR3. CDR3 amino acids: CASGPRGGGEKLFF. The DNA for the CDR3 is TGTGCCAGCGGACCGAGGGGAGGGGGTGAAAAACTGTTTTTT.

This sequence joins TRBV10-2 and TRBJ1-2, with D possibly matching TRBD1 (6 bases). Trimming took 3 bases from V and 2 from J, leaving 13 bases between them. This CDR3 region has 15 residues. The germline CDR1 and CDR2 sequences are WSHSY and SAAADI. CDR3 in amino acids: CASSEPGQPNYGYTF. In DNA form, the CDR3 reads TGCGCCAGCAGTGAACCAGGACAGCCCAACTATGGCTACACCTTC.

The count of this clonotype is one. A much larger clone differs from this one at a single base, so this may be a read error. CDR3 bases: TGTGCCGGCAGCTCACGGACTAGCGGGGGCACAGATACGCAGTATTTT. This encodes CAGSSRTSGGTDTQYF. The V gene is TRBV7-3, the J gene TRBJ2-3; 12 bases line up with TRBD2. Germline V lookup: CDR1 SGHTA, CDR2 FQGTGA. This CDR3 is built from 16 residues.

V usage is TRBV6-2 or TRBV6-3 and J usage is TRBJ2-2; unclear D gene. The germline CDR1 and CDR2 sequences are MNHEY and SVGEGT. Deletions cut 8 bases from V and 5 bases from J, with 9 bases between. The CDR3 loop spans 12 amino acids. CDR3 in amino acids: CASHRLTGELFF. Written as DNA, the CDR3 is TGTGCCAGCCATAGACTGACCGGGGAGCTGTTTTTT.

There are a few counts of this clonotype. The rearrangement joins TRBV9 to TRBJ2-1; 7 nucleotides agree with TRBD1. This CDR3 is 15 amino acids long. The germline gives CDR1 SGDLS, CDR2 YYNGEE. V gave up 4 bases and J gave up 3 bases; unmatched junction bases: 7. The CDR3 nucleotides read TGTGCCAGCAGCCTAACCGGGACAGTCTACAATGAGCAGTTCTTC. Translated: CASSLTGTVYNEQFF.

In its sample, this clonotype was seen a few times. This rearrangement joins TRBV4-1 to TRBJ1-2; no definite D call. The CDR3 length is 13 residues. Trimming took 2 bases from V and 8 from J, leaving 12 bases between them. Germline CDR1 is MGHRA and CDR2 is YSYEKL. The CDR3 region is CASSQFIGSGYTF. CDR3 bases: TGCGCCAGCAGCCAATTCATTGGGTCGGGCTACACCTTC.

The V and J genes are TRBV12-3 or TRBV12-4 and TRBJ1-2; 8 nucleotides match TRBD1. V lost 6 bases and J lost 4; bases outside the gene matches: 4. CDR3 length equals 13 residues. The CDR3 reads CASSQDRGYGYTF. In DNA form, the CDR3 reads TGTGCCAGCAGCCAAGACAGGGGCTATGGCTACACCTTC.